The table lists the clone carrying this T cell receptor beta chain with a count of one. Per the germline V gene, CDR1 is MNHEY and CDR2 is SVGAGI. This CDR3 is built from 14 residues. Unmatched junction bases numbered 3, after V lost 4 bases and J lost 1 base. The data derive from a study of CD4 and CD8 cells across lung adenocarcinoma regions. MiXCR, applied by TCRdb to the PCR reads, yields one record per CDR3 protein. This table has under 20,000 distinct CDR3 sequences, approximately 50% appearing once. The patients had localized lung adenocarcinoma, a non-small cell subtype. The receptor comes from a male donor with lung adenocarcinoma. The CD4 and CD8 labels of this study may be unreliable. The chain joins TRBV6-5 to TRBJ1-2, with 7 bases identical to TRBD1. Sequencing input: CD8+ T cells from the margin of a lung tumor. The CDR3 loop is CASSWDRDNYGYTF. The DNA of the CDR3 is TGTGCCAGCAGTTGGGACAGAGATAACTATGGCTACACCTTC.